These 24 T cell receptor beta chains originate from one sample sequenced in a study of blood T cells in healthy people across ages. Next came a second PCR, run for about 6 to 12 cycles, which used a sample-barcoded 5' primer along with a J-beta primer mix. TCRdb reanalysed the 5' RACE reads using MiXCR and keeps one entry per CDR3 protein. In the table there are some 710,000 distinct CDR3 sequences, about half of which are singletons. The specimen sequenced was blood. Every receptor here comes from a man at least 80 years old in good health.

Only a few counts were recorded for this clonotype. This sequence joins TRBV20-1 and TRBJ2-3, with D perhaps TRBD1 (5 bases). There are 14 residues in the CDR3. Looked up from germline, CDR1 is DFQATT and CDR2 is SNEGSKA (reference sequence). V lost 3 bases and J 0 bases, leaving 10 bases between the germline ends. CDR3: CSARTDTSTDTQYF. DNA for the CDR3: TGCAGTGCTAGGACGGACACCAGCACAGATACGCAGTATTTT.

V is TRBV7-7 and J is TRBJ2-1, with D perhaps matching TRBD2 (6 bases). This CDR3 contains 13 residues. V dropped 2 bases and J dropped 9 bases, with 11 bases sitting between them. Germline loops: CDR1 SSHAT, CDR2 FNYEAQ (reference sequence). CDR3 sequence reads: CASSLTRGGEQFF. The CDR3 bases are TGTGCCAGCAGCTTAACGCGGGGCGGTGAGCAGTTCTTC.

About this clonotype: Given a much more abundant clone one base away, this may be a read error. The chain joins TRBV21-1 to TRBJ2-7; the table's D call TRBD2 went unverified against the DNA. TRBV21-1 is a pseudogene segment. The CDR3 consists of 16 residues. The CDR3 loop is CASSFPGTSGYNEQYF. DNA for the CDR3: TGTGCCAGCAGCTTTCCCGGGACTAGCGGATACAATGAGCAGTACTTC.

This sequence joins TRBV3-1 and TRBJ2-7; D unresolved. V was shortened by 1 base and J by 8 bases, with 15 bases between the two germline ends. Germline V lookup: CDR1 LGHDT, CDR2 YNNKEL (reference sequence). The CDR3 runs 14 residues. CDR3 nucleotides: TGTGCCAGCAGCCAAGTTGGGTCCGAGAGGAAGCAGTACTTC. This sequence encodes CASSQVGSERKQYF.

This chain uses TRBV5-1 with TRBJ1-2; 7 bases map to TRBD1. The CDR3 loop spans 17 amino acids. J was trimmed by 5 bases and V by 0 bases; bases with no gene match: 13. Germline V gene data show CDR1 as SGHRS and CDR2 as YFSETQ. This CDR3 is CASSLAAGGDRAYGYTF. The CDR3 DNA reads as TGCGCCAGCAGCTTGGCAGCCGGAGGGGACAGAGCGTATGGCTACACCTTC.

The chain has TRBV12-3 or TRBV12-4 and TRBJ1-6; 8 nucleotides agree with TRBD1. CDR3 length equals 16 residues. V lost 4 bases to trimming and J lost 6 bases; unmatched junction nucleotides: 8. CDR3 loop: CASSWGGQATNSPLHF. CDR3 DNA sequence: TGTGCCAGCAGTTGGGGGGGACAGGCGACTAATTCACCCCTCCACTTT.

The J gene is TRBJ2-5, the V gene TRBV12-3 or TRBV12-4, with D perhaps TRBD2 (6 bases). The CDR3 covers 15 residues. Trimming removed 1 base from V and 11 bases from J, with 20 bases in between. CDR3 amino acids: CASSLGGLVGSKQYF. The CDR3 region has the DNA TGTGCCAGCAGTTTAGGGGGACTGGTAGGGTCAAAGCAGTACTTC.

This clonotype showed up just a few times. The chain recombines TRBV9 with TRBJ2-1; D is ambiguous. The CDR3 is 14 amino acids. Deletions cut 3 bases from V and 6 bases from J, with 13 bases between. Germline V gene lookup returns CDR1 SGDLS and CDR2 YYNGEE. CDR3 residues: CASSGLGGRNEQFF. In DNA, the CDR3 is TGTGCCAGCAGCGGTCTGGGTGGTCGCAATGAGCAGTTCTTC.

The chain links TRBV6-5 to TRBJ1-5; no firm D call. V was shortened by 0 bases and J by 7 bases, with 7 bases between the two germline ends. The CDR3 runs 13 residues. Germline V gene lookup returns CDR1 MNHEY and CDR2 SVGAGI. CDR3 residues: CASSYSREQPQHF. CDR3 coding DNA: TGTGCCAGCAGTTACTCTCGGGAACAGCCCCAGCATTTT.

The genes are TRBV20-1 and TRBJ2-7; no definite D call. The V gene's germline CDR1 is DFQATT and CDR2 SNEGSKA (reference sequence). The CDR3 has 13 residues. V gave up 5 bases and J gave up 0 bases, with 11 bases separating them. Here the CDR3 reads CSADGQSSYEQYF. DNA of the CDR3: TGCAGTGCTGATGGCCAAAGCTCCTACGAGCAGTACTTC.

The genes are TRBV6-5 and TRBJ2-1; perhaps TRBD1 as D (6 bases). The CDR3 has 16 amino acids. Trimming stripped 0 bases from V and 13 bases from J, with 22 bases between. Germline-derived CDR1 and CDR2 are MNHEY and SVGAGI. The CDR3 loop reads CASSYSPPGVGETQFF. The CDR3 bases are TGTGCCAGCAGTTACTCCCCGCCAGGGGTCGGAGAGACCCAGTTCTTC.

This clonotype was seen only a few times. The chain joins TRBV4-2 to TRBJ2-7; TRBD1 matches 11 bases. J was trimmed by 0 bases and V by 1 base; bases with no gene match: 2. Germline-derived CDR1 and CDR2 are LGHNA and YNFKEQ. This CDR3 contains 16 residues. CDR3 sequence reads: CASSQGGQGGSYEQYF. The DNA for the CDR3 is TGTGCCAGCAGCCAAGGGGGACAGGGGGGCTCCTACGAGCAGTACTTC.

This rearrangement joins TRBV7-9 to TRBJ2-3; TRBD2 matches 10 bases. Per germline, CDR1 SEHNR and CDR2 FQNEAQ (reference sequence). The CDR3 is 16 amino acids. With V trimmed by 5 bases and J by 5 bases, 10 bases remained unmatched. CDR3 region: CASSEGLAETGDTQYF. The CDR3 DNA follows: TGTGCCAGCAGCGAAGGACTAGCGGAGACCGGAGATACGCAGTATTTT. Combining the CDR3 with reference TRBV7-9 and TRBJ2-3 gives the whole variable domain DTGVSQNPRHKITKRGQNVTFRCDPISEHNRLYWYRQTLGQGPEFLTYFQNEAQLEKSRLLSDRFSAERPKGSFSTLEIQRTEQGDSAMYLCASSEGLAETGDTQYFGPGTRLTVL.

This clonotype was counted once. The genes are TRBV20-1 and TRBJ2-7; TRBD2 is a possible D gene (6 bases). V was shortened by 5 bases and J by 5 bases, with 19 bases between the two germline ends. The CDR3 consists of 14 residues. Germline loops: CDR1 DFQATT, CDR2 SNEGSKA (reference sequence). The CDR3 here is CSAGKVWGEHEQYF. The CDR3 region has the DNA TGCAGTGCTGGTAAGGTGTGGGGGGAACACGAGCAGTACTTC.

The CDR3 nucleotides are TGCAGTGCTGCCCGGGACGACGATGAGCAGTTCTTC. This gives the protein CSAARDDDEQFF. The chain has TRBV20-1 and TRBJ2-1, with D tentatively TRBD1 or TRBD2 (5 bases each). This CDR3 is built from 12 residues. Germline-derived CDR1 and CDR2 are DFQATT and SNEGSKA (reference sequence). V was clipped by 5 bases and J by 8 bases, with 13 bases between them.

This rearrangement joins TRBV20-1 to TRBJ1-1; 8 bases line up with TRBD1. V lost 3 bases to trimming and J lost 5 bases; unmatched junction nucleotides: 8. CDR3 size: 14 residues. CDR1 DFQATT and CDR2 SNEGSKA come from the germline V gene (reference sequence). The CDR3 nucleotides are TGCAGTGCTAGGGACCAGGGGGCTTGGACTGAAGCTTTCTTT. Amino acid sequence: CSARDQGAWTEAFF.

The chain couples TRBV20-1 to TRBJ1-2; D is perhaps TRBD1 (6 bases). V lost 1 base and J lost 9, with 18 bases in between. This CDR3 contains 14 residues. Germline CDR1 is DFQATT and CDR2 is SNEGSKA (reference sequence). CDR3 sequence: CSARVPGAVESYTF. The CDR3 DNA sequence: TGCAGTGCTAGAGTGCCAGGGGCCGTTGAAAGCTACACCTTC.

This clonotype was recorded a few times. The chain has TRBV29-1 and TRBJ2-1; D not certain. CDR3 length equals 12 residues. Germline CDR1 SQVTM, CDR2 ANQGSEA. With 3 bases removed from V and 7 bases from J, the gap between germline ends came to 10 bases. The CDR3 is CSVEGFLNEQFF. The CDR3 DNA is TGCAGCGTTGAGGGGTTCTTGAATGAGCAGTTCTTC.

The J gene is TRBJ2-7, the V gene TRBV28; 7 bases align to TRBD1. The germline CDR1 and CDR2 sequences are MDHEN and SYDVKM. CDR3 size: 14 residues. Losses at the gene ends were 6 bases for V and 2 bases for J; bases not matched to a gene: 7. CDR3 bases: TGTGCCAGCAGGGCGACAGGGAGAGCCTACGAGCAGTACTTC. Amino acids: CASRATGRAYEQYF.

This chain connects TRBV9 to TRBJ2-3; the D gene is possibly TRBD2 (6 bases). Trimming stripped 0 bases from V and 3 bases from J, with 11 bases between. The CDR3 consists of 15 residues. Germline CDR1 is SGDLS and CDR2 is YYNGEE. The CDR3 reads CASSVGRGRTDTQYF. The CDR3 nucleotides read TGTGCCAGCAGCGTAGGGAGGGGTAGAACAGATACGCAGTATTTT.

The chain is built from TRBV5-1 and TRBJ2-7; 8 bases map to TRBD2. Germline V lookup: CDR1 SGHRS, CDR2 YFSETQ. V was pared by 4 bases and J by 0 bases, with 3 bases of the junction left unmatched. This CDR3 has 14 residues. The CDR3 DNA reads TGCGCCAGCAGCAATAGCGGGGCCTCCTACGAGCAGTACTTC. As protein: CASSNSGASYEQYF. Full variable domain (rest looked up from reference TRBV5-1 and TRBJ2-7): KAGVTQTPRYLIKTRGQQVTLSCSPISGHRSVSWYQQTPGQGLQFLFEYFSETQRNKGNFPGRFSGRQFSNSRSEMNVSTLELGDSALYLCASSNSGASYEQYFGPGTRLTVT.

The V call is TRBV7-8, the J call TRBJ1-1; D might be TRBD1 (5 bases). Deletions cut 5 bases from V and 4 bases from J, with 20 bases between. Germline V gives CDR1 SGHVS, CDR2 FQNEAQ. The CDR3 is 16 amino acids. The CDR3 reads CASSPRLGGRRTEAFF. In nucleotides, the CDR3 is TGTGCCAGCAGCCCCCGGCTGGGGGGTCGGCGCACTGAAGCTTTCTTT. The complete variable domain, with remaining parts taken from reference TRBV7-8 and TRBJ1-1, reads GAGVSQSPRYKVAKRGQDVALRCDPISGHVSLFWYQQALGQGPEFLTYFQNEAQLDKSGLPSDRFFAERPEGSVSTLKIQRTQQEDSAVYLCASSPRLGGRRTEAFFGQGTRLTVV.

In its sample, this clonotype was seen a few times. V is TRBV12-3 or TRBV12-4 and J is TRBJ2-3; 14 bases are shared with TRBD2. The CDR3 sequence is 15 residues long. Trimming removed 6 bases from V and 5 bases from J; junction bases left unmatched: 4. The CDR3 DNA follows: TGTGCCAGCAGGGGGACTAGCGGGAGTATAGATACGCAGTATTTT. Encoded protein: CASRGTSGSIDTQYF.

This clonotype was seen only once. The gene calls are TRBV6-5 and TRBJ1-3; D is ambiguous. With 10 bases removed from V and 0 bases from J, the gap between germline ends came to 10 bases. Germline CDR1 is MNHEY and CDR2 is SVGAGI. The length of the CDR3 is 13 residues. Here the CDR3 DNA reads TGTGCCACCCTTGACCCCTCTGGAAACACCATATATTTT. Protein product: CATLDPSGNTIYF.